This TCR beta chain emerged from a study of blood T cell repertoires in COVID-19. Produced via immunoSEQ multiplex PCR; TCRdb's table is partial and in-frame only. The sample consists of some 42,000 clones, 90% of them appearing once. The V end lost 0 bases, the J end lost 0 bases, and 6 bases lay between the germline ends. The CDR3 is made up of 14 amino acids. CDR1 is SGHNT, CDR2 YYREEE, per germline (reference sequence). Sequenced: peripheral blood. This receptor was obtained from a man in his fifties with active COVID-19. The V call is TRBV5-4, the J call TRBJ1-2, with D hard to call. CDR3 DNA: TGTGCCAGCAGCTTGGACATCACTAACTATGGCTACACCTTC. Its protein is CASSLDITNYGYTF. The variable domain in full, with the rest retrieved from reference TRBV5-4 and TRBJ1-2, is ETGVTQSPTHLIKTRGQQVTLRCSSQSGHNTVSWYQQALGQGPQFIFQYYREEENGRGNFPPRFSGLQFPNYSSELNVNALELDDSALYLCASSLDITNYGYTFGSGTRLTVV.